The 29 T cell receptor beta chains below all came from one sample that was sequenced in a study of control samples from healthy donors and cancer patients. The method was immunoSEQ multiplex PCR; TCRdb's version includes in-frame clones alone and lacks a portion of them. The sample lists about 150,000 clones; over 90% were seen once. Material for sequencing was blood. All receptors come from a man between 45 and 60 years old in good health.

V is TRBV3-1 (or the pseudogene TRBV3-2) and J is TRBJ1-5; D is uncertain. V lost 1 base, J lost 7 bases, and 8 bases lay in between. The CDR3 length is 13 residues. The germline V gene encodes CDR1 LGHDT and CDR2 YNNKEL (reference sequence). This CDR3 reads CASSQGGFQPQHF. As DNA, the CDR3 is TGTGCCAGCAGCCAAGGCGGTTTCCAGCCCCAGCATTTT.

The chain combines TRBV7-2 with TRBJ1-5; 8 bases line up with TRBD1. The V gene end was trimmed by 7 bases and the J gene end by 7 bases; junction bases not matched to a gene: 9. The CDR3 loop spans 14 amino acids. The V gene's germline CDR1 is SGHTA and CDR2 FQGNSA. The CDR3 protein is CASTLRDRNQPQHF. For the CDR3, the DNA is TGTGCCAGCACCTTGAGGGACAGGAACCAGCCCCAGCATTTT.

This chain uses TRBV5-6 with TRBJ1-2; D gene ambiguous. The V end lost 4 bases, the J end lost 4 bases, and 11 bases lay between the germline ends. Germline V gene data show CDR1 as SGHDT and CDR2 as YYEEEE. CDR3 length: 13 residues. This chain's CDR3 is CASSPDKLYGYTF. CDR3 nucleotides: TGTGCCAGCAGCCCCGACAAGCTCTATGGCTACACCTTC.

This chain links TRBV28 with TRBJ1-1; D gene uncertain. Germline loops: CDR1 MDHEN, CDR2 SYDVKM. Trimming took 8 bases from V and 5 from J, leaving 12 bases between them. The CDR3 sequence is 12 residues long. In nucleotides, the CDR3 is TGTGCCAGCTTTGGGGTGCGGACTGAAGCTTTCTTT. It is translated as CASFGVRTEAFF.

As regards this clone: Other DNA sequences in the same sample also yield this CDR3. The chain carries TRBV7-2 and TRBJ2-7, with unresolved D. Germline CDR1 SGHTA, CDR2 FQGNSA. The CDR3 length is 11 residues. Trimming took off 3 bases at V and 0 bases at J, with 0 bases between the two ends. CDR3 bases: TGTGCCAGCAGCTTCTCCTACGAGCAGTACTTC. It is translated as CASSFSYEQYF.

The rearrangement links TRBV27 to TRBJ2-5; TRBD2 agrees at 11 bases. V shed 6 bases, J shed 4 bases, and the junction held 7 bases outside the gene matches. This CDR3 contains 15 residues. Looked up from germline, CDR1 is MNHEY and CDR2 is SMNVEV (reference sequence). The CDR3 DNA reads TGTGCCAGCAGAGACACTAGCGGGAGAGCAGAGACCCAGTACTTC. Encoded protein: CASRDTSGRAETQYF.

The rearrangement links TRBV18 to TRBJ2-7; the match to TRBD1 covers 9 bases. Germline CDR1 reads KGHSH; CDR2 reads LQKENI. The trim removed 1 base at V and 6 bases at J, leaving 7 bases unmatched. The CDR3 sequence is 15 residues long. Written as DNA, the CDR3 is TGTGCCAGCTCACCACTGCAGACAGGGGGTTCCGAGCAGTACTTC. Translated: CASSPLQTGGSEQYF.

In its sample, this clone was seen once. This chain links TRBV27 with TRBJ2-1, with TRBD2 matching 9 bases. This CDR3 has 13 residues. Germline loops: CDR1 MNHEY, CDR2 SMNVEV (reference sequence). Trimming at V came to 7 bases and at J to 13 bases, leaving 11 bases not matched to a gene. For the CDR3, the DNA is TGTGCCAGCAACCTTAGCGGGAGTTTGAATCAGTTCTTC. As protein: CASNLSGSLNQFF.

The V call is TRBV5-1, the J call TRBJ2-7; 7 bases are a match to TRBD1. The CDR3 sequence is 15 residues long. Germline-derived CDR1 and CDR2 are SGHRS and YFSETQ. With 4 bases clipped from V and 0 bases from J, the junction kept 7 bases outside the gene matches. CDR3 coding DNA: TGCGCCAGCAGCCCCCGGGACAGAAGCTCCTACGAGCAGTACTTC. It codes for CASSPRDRSSYEQYF.

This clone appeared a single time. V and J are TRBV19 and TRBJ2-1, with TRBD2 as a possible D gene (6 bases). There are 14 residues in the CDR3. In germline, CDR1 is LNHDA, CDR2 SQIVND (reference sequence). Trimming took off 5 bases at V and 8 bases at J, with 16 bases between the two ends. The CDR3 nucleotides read TGTGCCAGTAGTCACCTTCGGGGGATGTATGAGCAGTTCTTC. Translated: CASSHLRGMYEQFF.

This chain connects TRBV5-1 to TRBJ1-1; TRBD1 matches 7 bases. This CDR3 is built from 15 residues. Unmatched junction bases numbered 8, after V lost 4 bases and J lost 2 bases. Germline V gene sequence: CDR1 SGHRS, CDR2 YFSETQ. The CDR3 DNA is TGCGCCAGCAGCCCACGGGAGGGGGCAAACACTGAAGCTTTCTTT. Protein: CASSPREGANTEAFF.

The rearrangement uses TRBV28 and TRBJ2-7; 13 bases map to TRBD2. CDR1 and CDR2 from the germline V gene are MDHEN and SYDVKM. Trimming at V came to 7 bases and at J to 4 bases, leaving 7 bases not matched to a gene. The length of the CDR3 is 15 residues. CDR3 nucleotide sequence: TGTGCCAGCAAAGTGTGGACTAGCGGGAGTTACGAGCAGTACTTC. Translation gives CASKVWTSGSYEQYF. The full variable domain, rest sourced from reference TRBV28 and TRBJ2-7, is DVKVTQSSRYLVKRTGEKVFLECVQDMDHENMFWYRQDPGLGLRLIYFSYDVKMKEKGDIPEGYSVSREKKERFSLILESASTNQTSMYLCASKVWTSGSYEQYFGPGTRLTVT.

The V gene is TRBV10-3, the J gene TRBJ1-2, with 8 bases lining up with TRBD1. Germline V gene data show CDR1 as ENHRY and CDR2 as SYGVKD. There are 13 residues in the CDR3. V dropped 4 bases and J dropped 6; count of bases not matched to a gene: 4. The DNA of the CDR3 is TGTGCCATCAGTGTAGGGGACAGGCATGGCTACACCTTC. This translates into CAISVGDRHGYTF.

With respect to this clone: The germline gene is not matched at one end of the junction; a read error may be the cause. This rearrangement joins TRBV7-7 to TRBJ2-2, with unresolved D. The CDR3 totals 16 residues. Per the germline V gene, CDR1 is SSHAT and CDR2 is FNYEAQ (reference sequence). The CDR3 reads CASSPRPYADTGELFF. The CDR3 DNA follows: TGTGCTAGCAGCCCCAGGCCCTATGCGGACACCGGGGAGCTGTTTTTT.

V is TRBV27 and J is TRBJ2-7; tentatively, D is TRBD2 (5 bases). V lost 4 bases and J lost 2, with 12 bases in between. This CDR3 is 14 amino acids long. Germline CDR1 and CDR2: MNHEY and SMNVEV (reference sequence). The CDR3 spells CASSSRPGTYEQYF. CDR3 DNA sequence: TGTGCCAGCAGTTCCCGCCCGGGGACCTACGAGCAGTACTTC.

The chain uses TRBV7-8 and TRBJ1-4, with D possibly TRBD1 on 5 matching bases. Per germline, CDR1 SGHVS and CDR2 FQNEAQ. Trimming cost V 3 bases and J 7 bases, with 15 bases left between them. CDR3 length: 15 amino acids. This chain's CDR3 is CASSFGSGRGEKLFF. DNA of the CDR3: TGTGCCAGCAGCTTCGGGTCAGGGAGAGGTGAAAAACTGTTTTTT.

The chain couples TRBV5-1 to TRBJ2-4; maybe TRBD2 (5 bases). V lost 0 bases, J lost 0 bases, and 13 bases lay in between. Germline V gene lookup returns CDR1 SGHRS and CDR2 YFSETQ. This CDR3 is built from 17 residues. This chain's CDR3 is CASSLGRWERAKNIQYF. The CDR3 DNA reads TGCGCCAGCAGCTTGGGAAGGTGGGAGCGAGCCAAAAACATTCAGTACTTC.

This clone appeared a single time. This CDR3 is CASSLAGGSYGYTF. The DNA of the CDR3 is TGCGCCAGCAGCTTGGCAGGGGGTTCCTATGGCTACACCTTC. The rearrangement links TRBV5-1 to TRBJ1-2; TRBD1 aligns across 7 bases. Germline V gene lookup returns CDR1 SGHRS and CDR2 YFSETQ. This CDR3 comprises 14 residues. Trimming removed 0 bases from V and 4 bases from J; junction bases left unmatched: 3.

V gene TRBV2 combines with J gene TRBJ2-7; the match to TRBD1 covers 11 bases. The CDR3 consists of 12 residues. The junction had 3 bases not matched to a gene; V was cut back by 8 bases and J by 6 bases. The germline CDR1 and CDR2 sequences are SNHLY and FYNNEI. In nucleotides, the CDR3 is TGTGCCAGCGGACAGGGGGCGAGCGAGCAGTACTTC. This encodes CASGQGASEQYF.

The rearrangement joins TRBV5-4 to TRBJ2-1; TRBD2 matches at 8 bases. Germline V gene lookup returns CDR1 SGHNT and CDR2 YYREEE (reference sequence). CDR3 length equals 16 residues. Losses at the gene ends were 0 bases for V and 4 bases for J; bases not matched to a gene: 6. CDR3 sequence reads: CASSLGLAGDYNEQFF. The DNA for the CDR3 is TGTGCCAGCAGCTTGGGTCTAGCGGGCGATTACAATGAGCAGTTCTTC.

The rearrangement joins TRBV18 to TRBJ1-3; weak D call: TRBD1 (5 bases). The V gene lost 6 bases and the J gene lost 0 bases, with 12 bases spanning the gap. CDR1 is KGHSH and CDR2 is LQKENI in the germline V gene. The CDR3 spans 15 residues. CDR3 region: CASSHDSHSGNTIYF. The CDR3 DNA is TGTGCCAGCTCCCATGACAGCCACTCTGGAAACACCATATATTTT. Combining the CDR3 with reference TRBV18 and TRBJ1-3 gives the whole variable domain NAGVMQNPRHLVRRRGQEARLRCSPMKGHSHVYWYRQLPEEGLKFMVYLQKENIIDESGMPKERFSAEFPKEGPSILRIQQVVRGDSAAYFCASSHDSHSGNTIYFGEGSWLTVV.

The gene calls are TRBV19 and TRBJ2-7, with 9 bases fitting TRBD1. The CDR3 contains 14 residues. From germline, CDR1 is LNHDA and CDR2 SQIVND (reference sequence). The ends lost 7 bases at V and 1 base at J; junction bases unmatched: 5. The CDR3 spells CASNPDRGSYEQYF. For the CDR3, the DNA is TGTGCCAGTAACCCAGACAGGGGGTCCTACGAGCAGTACTTC.

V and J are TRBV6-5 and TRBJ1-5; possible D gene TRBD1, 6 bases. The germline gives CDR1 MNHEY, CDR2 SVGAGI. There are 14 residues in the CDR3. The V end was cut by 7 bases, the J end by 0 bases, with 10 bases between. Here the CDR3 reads CASIRGNSNQPQHF. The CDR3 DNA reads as TGTGCCAGCATTAGGGGGAATAGCAATCAGCCCCAGCATTTT.

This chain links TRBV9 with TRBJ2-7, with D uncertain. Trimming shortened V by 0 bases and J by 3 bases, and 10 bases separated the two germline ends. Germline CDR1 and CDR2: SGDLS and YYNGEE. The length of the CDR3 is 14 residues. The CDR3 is CASSVDSGVYEQYF. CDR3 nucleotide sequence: TGTGCCAGCAGCGTAGATTCAGGAGTCTACGAGCAGTACTTC.

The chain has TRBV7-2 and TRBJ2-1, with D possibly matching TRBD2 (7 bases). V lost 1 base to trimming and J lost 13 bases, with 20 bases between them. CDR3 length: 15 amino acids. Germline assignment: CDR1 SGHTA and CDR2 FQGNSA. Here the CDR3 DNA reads TGTGCCAGCAGCTTAGGGGGGGGCGCCCCGGACCCTCAGTTCTTC. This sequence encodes CASSLGGGAPDPQFF.

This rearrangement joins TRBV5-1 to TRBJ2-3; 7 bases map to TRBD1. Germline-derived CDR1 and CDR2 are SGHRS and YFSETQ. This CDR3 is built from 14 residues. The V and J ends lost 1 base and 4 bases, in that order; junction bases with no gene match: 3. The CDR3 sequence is CASSLPDRADTQYF. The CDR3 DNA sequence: TGCGCCAGCAGCTTGCCAGACAGGGCAGATACGCAGTATTTT.

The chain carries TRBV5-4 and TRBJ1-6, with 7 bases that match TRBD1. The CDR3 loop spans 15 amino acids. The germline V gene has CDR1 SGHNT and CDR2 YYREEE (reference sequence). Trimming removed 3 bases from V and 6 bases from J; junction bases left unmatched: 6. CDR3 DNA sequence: TGTGCCAGCAGCTCAACGGGACAGACTAATTCACCCCTCCACTTT. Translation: CASSSTGQTNSPLHF.

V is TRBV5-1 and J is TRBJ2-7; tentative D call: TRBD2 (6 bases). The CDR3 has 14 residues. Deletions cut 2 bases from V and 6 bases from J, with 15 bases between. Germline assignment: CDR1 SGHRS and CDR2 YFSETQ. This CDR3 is CASSLRVGGLEQYF. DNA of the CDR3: TGCGCCAGCAGCTTACGGGTTGGAGGGCTCGAGCAGTACTTC.

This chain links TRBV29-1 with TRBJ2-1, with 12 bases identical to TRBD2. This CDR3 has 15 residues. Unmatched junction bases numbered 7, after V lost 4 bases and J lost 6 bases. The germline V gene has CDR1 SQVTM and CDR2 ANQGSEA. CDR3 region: CSVVGTSGSLNEQFF. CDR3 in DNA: TGCAGCGTTGTAGGGACTAGCGGGTCTCTCAATGAGCAGTTCTTC.